These T cell receptor beta chains were read from a single sample in a study of control samples from healthy donors and cancer patients. This table comes from immunoSEQ multiplex PCR, and its TCRdb copy is limited to in-frame clones, with some not included. The profile shows about 110,000 clones, approximately 82% of them singletons. Sample: blood. The receptors come from a man aged 18 to 35 in good health. Each CDR3 is given with its conserved first and last residue. D genes are given only for firm matches. The size entry is marked missing in some rows and otherwise reads once, few, many or a size class.

d_call	clone_size	j_call	v_call	cdr3_nt	cdr3_aa
.	.	TRBJ2-5	TRBV30	TGTGCCTTCCAACCTGGGGGGCGGCGGGAGACCCAGTACTTC	CAFQPGGRRETQYF
TRBD2	.	TRBJ2-2	TRBV5-5	TGTGCCAGCAGCTCCCCGGCGGGGGGTCTACGTACCGGGGAGCTGTTTTTT	CASSSPAGGLRTGELFF
.	once	TRBJ2-1	TRBV2	TGTGCCAGCATGGCTGGGGGGTTCTCCTACAATGAGCAGTTCTTC	CASMAGGFSYNEQFF
.	.	TRBJ2-7	TRBV9	TGTGCCAGCAGCGTAGGTCGGGGCGATACCTACGAGCAGTACTTC	CASSVGRGDTYEQYF
TRBD1	.	TRBJ1-4	TRBV6-6	TGTGCCAGCGGGACAGGGGTTGAAAAACTGTTTTTT	CASGTGVEKLFF
.	.	TRBJ2-1	TRBV20-1	TGCAGTGCTAGTAGCGGCCACGGACCATACAATGAGCAGTTCTTC	CSASSGHGPYNEQFF
TRBD1	few	TRBJ1-6	TRBV7-9	TGTGCCAGCAGCTTAATTGACAGGGGGAAAGTTTCACCCCTCCACTTT	CASSLIDRGKVSPLHF
.	.	TRBJ2-1	TRBV7-9	TGTGCCAGCAGCCCCTACAATGAGCAGTTCTTC	CASSPYNEQFF
.	.	TRBJ1-4	TRBV28	TGTGCCAGCCGAGACAGCTATAATGAAAAACTGTTTTTT	CASRDSYNEKLFF
.	.	TRBJ2-2	TRBV7-2	TGTGCCAGCAGCTTGCCCCCGGGAATGACCGGGGAGCTGTTTTTT	CASSLPPGMTGELFF
TRBD1	.	TRBJ1-2	TRBV3-1/TRBV3-2	TGTGCCAGCAGCCAAGACGAGACAGGGGGACTGAAGGGCTACACCTTC	CASSQDETGGLKGYTF
.	.	TRBJ1-1	TRBV24-1	TGTGCCACCAGTCCCAGCGAGAACACTGAAGCTTTCTTT	CATSPSENTEAFF
TRBD1	.	TRBJ2-3	TRBV5-1	TGCGCCAGCTACTCCGGGACAGGGATCACAGATACGCAGTATTTT	CASYSGTGITDTQYF
.	.	TRBJ1-1	TRBV19	TGTGCCAGTAGCAAAGTCCCCCCCAAATTGAACACTGAAGCTTTCTTT	CASSKVPPKLNTEAFF
TRBD2	.	TRBJ2-5	TRBV7-9	TGTGCCAGCACCCCCTGGGGCGGGGGGGCAGGAGAGACCCAGTACTTC	CASTPWGGGAGETQYF
.	.	TRBJ2-7	TRBV30	TGTGCCTGGAGTATCGGAGGGCAGTCCTACGAGCAGTACTTC	CAWSIGGQSYEQYF
.	once	TRBJ2-5	TRBV3-1/TRBV3-2	TGTGCCAGCAGCGGGACTCCGGCGGGGGAGACCCAGTACTTC	CASSGTPAGETQYF
.	few	TRBJ2-7	TRBV12-3/TRBV12-4	TGTGCCAGCAGTTTTGACACCTCCTACGAGCAGTACTTC	CASSFDTSYEQYF
TRBD2	once	TRBJ2-4	TRBV10-3	TGTGCCATCGGGACTCCCGGGGAGGGCATTCAGTACTTC	CAIGTPGEGIQYF
TRBD1	.	TRBJ2-2	TRBV9	TGTGCCAGCAGCGCGGGGACAGGGGGCAGGCTGTACACCGGGGAGCTGTTTTTT	CASSAGTGGRLYTGELFF
.	.	TRBJ1-5	TRBV6-5	TGTGCCAGCAGAAAGGCTTATAGCAATCAGCCCCAGCATTTT	CASRKAYSNQPQHF
TRBD1	.	TRBJ2-1	TRBV5-1	TGCGCCAGCCGACAGGGCTCCTACAATGAGCAGTTCTTC	CASRQGSYNEQFF
.	.	TRBJ1-3	TRBV19	TGTGCCAGCGCGGACAGAAACTCTGGAAACACCATATATTTT	CASADRNSGNTIYF
.	.	TRBJ2-3	TRBV27	TGTGCCAGCACCGCAGAACCGCTTGCTAGCACAGATACGCAGTATTTT	CASTAEPLASTDTQYF
TRBD1	.	TRBJ2-1	TRBV24-1	TGTGCCACCGGGACAGGGGGCAACAATGAGCAGTTCTTC	CATGTGGNNEQFF
.	.	TRBJ2-5	TRBV9	TGTGCCAGCAGCGTAGCGGGGGGCCGCCGGGTGGAGACCCAGTACTTC	CASSVAGGRRVETQYF